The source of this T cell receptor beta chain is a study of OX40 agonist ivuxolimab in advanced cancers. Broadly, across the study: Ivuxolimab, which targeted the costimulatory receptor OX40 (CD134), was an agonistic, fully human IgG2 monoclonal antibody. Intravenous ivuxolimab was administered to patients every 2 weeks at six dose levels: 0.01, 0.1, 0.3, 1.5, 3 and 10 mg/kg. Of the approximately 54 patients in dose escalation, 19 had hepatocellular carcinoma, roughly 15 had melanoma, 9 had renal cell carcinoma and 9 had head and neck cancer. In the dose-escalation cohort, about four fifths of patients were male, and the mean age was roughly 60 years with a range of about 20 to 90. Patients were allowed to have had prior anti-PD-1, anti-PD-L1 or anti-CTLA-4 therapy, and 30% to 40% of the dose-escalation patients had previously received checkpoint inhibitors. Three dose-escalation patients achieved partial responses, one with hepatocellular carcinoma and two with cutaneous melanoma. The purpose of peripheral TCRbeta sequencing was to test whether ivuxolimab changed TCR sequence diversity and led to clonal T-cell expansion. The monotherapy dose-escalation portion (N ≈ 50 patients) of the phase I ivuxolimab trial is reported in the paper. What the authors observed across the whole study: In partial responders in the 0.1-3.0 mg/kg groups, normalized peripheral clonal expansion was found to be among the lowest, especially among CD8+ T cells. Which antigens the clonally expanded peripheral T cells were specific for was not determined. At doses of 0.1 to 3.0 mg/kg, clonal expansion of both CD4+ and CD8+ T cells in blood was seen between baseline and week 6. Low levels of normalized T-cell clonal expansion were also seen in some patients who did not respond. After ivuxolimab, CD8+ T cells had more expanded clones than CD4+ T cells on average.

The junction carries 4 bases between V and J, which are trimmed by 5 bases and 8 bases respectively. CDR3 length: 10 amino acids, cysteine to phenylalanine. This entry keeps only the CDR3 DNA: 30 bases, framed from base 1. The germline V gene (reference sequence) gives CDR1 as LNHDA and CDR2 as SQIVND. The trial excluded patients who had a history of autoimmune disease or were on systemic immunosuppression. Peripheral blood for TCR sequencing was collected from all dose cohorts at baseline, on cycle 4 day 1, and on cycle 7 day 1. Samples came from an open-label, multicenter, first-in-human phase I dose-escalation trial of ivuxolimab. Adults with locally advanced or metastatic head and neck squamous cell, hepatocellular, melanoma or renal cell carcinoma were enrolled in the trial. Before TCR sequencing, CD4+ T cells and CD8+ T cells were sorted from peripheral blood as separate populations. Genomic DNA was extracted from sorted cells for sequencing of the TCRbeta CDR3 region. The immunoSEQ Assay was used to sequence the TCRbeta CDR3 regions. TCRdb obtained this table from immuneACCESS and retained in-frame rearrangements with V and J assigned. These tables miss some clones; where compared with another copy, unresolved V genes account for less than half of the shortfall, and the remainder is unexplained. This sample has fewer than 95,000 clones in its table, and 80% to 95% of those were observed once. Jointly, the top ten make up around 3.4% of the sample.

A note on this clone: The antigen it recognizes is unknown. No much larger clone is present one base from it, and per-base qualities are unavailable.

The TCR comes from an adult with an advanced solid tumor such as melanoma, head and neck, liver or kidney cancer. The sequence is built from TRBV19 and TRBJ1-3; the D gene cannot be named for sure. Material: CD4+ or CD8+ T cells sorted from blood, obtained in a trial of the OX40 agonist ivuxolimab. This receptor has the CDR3 CASSRDTIYF. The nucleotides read TGTGCCAGTAGTCGGGACACCATATATTTT.